This section outlines one T cell receptor (beta chain) sequence together with its context. The source of the sample is a study of blood T cells in healthy people across ages. CDR1 and CDR2 (germline): SGHVS, FQNEAQ. The germline V and J ends were trimmed by 7 bases and 1 base, with 17 bases remaining between them. The CDR3 is 15 residues long. Together with a sample-barcoded 5' primer, a J-beta primer mix was included in a second PCR lasting roughly 6 to 12 cycles. TCRdb called the 5' RACE reads again in MiXCR, with one record for every CDR3 protein. The data contain some 790,000 distinct CDR3 sequences, under 35% of them seen just once; the ten biggest clones take up roughly a sixth.

Sequencing was done on a sample of blood. The V call is TRBV7-8, the J call TRBJ2-7; D is perhaps TRBD2 (6 bases). This receptor was identified in an elderly woman in good health. The CDR3 DNA is TGTGCCAGCACCGCGGGACCGGGCAGATCCTACGAGCAGTACTTC. Translating it yields CASTAGPGRSYEQYF.